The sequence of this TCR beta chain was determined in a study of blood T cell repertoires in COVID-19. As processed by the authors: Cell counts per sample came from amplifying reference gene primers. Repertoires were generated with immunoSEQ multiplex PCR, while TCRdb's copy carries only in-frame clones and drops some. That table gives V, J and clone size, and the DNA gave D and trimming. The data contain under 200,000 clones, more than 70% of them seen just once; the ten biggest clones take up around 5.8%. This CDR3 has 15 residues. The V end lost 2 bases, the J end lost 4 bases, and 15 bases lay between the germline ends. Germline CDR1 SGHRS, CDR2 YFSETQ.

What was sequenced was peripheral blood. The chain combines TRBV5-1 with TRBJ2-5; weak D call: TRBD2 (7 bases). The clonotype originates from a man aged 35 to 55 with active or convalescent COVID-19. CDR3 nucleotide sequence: TGCGCCAGCAGCTTTTTAGGGGGGGCCGCAGAGACCCAGTACTTC. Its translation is CASSFLGGAAETQYF.